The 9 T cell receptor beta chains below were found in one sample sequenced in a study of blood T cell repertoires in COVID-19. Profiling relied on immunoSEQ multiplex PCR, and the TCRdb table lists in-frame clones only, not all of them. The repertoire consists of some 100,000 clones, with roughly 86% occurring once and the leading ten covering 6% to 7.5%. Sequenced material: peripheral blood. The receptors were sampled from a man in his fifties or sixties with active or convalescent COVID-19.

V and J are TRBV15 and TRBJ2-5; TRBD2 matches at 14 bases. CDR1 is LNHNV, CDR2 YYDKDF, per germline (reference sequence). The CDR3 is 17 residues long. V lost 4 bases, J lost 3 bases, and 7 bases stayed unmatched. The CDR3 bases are TGTGCCACCAGCACCGGGACTAGCGGGGGTGTAAAAGAGACCCAGTACTTC. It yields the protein CATSTGTSGGVKETQYF.

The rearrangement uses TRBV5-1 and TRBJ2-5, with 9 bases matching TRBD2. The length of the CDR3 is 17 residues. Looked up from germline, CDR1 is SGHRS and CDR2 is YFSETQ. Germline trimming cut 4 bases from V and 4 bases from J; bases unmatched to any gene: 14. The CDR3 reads CASSPRLAEKRRETQYF. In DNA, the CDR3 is TGCGCCAGCAGCCCTCGACTAGCGGAAAAGAGGAGAGAGACCCAGTACTTC.

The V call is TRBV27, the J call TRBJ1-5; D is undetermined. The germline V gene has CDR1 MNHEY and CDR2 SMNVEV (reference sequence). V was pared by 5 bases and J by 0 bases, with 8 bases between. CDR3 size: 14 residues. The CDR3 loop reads CASSTYSSNQPQHF. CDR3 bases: TGTGCCAGCAGTACGTACAGTAGCAATCAGCCCCAGCATTTT.

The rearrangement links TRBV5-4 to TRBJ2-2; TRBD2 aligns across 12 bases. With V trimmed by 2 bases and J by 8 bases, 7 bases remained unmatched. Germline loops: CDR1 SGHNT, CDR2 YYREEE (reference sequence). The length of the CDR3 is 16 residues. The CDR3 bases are TGTGCCAGCAGCTTCGGACTAGCGGGGCAAGGGGGGGAGCTGTTTTTT. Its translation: CASSFGLAGQGGELFF.

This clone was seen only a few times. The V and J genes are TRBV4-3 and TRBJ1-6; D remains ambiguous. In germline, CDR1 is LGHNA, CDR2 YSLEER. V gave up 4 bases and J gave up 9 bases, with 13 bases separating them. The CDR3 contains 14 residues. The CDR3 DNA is TGCGCCAGCAGCCGCGTATTGGAGGTTTCACCCCTCCACTTT. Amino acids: CASSRVLEVSPLHF.

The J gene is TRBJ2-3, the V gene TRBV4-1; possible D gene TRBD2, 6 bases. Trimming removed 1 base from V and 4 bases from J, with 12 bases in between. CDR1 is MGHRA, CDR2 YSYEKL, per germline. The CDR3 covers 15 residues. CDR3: CASSQGQGGADTQYF. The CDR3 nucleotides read TGCGCCAGCAGCCAAGGCCAGGGCGGGGCAGATACGCAGTATTTT.

CDR3 in amino acids: CASSKGEGRTNEQYF. DNA of the CDR3: TGTGCCAGCAGCAAAGGGGAGGGGAGGACTAACGAGCAGTACTTC. The rearrangement links TRBV21-1 to TRBJ2-7; the table's D call TRBD2 went unverified against the DNA. TRBV21-1 is termed a pseudogene. CDR3 size: 15 residues.

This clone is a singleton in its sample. The CDR3 DNA is TGTGCCAGCAGTTTAGCGGGGGCTAGCGAGCAGTACTTC. Its translation is CASSLAGASEQYF. The chain employs TRBV27 and TRBJ2-7, with TRBD2 as a possible D gene (7 bases). Trimming left V 2 bases short and J 6 bases short, with 11 bases between. Looked up from germline, CDR1 is MNHEY and CDR2 is SMNVEV (reference sequence). This CDR3 has 13 amino acids.

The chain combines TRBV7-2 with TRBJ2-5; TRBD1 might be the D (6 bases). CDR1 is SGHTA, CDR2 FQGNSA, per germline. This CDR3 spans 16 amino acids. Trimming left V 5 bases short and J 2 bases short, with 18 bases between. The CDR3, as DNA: TGTGCCAGCAGCACCTGGACAGCCCACATTCAAGAGACCCAGTACTTC. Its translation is CASSTWTAHIQETQYF. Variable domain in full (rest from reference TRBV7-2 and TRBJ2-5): GAGVSQSPSNKVTEKGKDVELRCDPISGHTALYWYRQSLGQGLEFLIYFQGNSAPDKSGLPSDRFSAERTGGSVSTLTIQRTQQEDSAVYLCASSTWTAHIQETQYFGPGTRLLVL.